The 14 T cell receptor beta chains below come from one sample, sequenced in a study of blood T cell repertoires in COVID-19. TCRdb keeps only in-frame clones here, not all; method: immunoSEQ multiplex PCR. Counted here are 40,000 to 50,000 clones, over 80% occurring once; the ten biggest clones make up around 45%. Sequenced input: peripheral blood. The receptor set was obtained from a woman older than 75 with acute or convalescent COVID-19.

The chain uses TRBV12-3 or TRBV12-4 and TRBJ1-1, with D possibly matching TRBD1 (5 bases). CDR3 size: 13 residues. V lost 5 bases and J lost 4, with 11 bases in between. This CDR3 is CASSQLTGTEAFF. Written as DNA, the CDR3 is TGTGCCAGCAGTCAGCTTACAGGCACTGAAGCTTTCTTT.

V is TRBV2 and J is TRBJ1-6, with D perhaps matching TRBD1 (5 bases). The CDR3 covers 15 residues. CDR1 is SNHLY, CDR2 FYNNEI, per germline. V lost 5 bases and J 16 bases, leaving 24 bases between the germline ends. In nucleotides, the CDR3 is TGTGCCAGCAGTCTGGGACTCCTTGGAGGTTTATCTCTCCACTTT. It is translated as CASSLGLLGGLSLHF.

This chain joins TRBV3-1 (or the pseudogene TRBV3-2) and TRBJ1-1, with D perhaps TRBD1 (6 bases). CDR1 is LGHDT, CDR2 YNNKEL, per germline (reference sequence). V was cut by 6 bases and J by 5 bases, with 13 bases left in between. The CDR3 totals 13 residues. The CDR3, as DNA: TGTGCCAGCAGATCAGGGGATGGTACTGAAGCTTTCTTT. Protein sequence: CASRSGDGTEAFF.

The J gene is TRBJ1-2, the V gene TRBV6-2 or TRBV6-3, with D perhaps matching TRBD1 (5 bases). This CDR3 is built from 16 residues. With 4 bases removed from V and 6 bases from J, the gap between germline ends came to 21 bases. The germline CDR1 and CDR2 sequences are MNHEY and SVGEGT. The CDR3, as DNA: TGTGCCAGCAGTTCGGCCAGGGCCTTGGGGATGGATGGCTACACCTTC. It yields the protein CASSSARALGMDGYTF.

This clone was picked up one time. DNA of the CDR3: TGCGCCAGCAGCTTGGCTCAGGGCACCACAGATACGCAGTATTTT. This translates into CASSLAQGTTDTQYF. V usage is TRBV5-1 and J usage is TRBJ2-3, with TRBD1 as a possible D gene (5 bases). The length of the CDR3 is 15 residues. Germline CDR1 reads SGHRS; CDR2 reads YFSETQ. V gave up 0 bases and J gave up 2 bases, with 10 bases separating them.

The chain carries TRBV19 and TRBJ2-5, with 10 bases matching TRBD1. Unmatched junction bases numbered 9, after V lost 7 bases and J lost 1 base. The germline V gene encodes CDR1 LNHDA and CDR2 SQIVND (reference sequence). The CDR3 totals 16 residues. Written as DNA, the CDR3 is TGTGCCAGTAATTTCCGGGACAGGGGCTCCCAAGAGACCCAGTACTTC. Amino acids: CASNFRDRGSQETQYF.

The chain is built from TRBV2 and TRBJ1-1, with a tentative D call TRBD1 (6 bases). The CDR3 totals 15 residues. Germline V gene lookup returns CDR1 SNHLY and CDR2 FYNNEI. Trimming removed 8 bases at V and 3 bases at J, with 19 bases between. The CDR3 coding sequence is TGTGCCAGCCCCCCCGGACAGACGACTGACACTGAAGCTTTCTTT. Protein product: CASPPGQTTDTEAFF.

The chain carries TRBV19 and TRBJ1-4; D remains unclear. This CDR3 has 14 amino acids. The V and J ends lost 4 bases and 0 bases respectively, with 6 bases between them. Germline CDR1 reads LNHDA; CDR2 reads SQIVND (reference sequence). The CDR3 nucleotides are TGTGCCAGTAGTAACGGGGCAACTAATGAAAAACTGTTTTTT. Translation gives CASSNGATNEKLFF.

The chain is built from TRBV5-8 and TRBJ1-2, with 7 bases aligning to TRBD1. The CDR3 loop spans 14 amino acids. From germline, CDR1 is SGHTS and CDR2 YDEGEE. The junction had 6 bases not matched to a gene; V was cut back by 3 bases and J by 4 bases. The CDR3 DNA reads TGTGCCAGCAGCTGGGGACGGGACAGCTATGGCTACACCTTC. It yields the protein CASSWGRDSYGYTF.

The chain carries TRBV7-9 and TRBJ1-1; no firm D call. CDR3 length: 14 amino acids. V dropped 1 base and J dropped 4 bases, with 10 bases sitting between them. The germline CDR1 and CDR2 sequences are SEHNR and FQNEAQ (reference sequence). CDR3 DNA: TGTGCCAGCAGCTTAGGAGGGTCGGGCACTGAAGCTTTCTTT. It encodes CASSLGGSGTEAFF.

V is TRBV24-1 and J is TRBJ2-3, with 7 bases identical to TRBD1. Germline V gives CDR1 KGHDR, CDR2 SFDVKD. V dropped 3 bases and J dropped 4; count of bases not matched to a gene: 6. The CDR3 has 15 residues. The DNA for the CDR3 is TGTGCCACCAGTGATGTCGGACAGGCGGCAGATACGCAGTATTTT. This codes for CATSDVGQAADTQYF.

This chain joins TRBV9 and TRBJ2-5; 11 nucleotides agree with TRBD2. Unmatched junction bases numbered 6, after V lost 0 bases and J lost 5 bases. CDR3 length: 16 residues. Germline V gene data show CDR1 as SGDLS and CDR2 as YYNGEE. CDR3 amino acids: CASSVALAGGGETQYF. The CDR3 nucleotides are TGTGCCAGCAGCGTAGCCCTAGCGGGGGGAGGGGAGACCCAGTACTTC.

The chain's CDR3 is CASSGRTGGVTEAFF. The CDR3 nucleotides read TGTGCCAGCAGCGGACGGACGGGGGGTGTCACTGAAGCTTTCTTT. V is TRBV7-9 and J is TRBJ1-1, with a possible D match to TRBD1 (5 bases). Between the trimmed V and J ends, which lost 5 bases and 4 bases, there was a span of 17 bases. Germline V gene sequence: CDR1 SEHNR, CDR2 FQNEAQ (reference sequence). The CDR3 is made up of 15 amino acids.

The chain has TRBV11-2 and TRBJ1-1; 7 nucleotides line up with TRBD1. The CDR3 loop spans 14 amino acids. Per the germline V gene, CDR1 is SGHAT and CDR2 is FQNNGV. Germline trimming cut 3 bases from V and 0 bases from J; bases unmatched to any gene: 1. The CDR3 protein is CASSFDRVNTEAFF. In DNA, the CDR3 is TGTGCCAGCAGCTTCGACAGGGTGAACACTGAAGCTTTCTTT.